These 29 T cell receptor beta chains were sequenced from one sample in a study of graft-versus-host responses after intestinal transplantation listed by TCRdb under 2021. The method behind the library was the immunoSEQ multiplex PCR assay. Sourced from immuneACCESS, this table was stored by TCRdb with only in-frame sequences that have V and J called. A share of the clones is absent; for the studies checked, an unresolved V gene accounts for under half, and the remainder has no known explanation. Recorded for this sample are around 20,000 clones; roughly 87% of them occurred a single time. The top ten clonotypes cover under 2% of the sample. The sequenced sample was PBMCs, obtained 14 days after transplant. The source of these receptors is a human patient who received an intestinal transplant, so some T cells may come from the graft donor.

The chain has TRBV9 and TRBJ2-1; no definite D call. Trimming stripped 0 bases from V and 0 bases from J, with 10 bases between. This CDR3 contains 16 residues. Germline CDR1 and CDR2: SGDLS and YYNGEE. The CDR3 DNA is TGTGCCAGCAGCGTAGCGGGCAGGAGCTCCTACAATGAGCAGTTCTTC. This sequence encodes CASSVAGRSSYNEQFF.

The table lists this clone with a count of one. The J gene is TRBJ2-7, the V gene TRBV28; TRBD2 agrees at 10 bases. The germline gives CDR1 MDHEN, CDR2 SYDVKM. V lost 2 bases and J lost 6; bases outside the gene matches: 4. The CDR3 consists of 14 residues. CDR3 coding DNA: TGTGCCAGCAGTTTAGGGCTAGCGGGAGCCGAGCAGTACTTC. This encodes CASSLGLAGAEQYF.

The chain is built from TRBV4-2 and TRBJ2-5, with 12 nucleotides matching TRBD2. The end of the DNA aligns better with TRBJ2-7, so the J call may be wrong. Germline V gene data show CDR1 as LGHNA and CDR2 as YNFKEQ. The CDR3 totals 18 residues. The CDR3 reads CASSQEESGLAGIYEQYF. CDR3 sequence (DNA): TGTGCCAGCAGCCAAGAGGAATCCGGACTAGCGGGGATCTACGAGCAGTACTTC.

This clone occurred a few times. The V call is TRBV5-1, the J call TRBJ1-4, with 8 bases aligning to TRBD1. The CDR3 contains 14 residues. Losses at the gene ends were 0 bases for V and 7 bases for J; bases not matched to a gene: 2. Per germline, CDR1 SGHRS and CDR2 YFSETQ. CDR3 residues: CASSLGQGTEKLFF. The CDR3 DNA follows: TGCGCCAGCAGCTTGGGACAGGGGACTGAAAAACTGTTTTTT.

This rearrangement joins TRBV20-1 to TRBJ1-1; D remains ambiguous. V gave up 3 bases and J gave up 3 bases, with 5 bases separating them. Germline-derived CDR1 and CDR2 are DFQATT and SNEGSKA (reference sequence). CDR3 size: 11 residues. DNA of the CDR3: TGCAGTGCTAGGGGTTACACTGAAGCTTTCTTT. It translates to CSARGYTEAFF.

This chain joins TRBV28 and TRBJ1-2, with 8 bases that match TRBD1. Unmatched junction bases numbered 8, after V lost 3 bases and J lost 5 bases. From germline, CDR1 is MDHEN and CDR2 SYDVKM. The CDR3 runs 15 residues. CDR3 nucleotide sequence: TGTGCCAGCAGTTTGCTGTCGGACAGGGAGTATGGCTACACCTTC. Its protein product is CASSLLSDREYGYTF.

This clone was observed a single time. This chain joins TRBV5-4 and TRBJ2-7, with a tentative D call TRBD2 (5 bases). The CDR3 sequence is 17 residues long. Deletions cut 4 bases from V and 2 bases from J, with 22 bases between. Looked up from germline, CDR1 is SGHNT and CDR2 is YYREEE (reference sequence). This chain's CDR3 is CASSTLDEGMKAYEQYF. The CDR3 coding sequence is TGTGCCAGCAGCACCCTGGACGAGGGAATGAAAGCCTACGAGCAGTACTTC. Variable domain in full (rest from reference TRBV5-4 and TRBJ2-7): ETGVTQSPTHLIKTRGQQVTLRCSSQSGHNTVSWYQQALGQGPQFIFQYYREEENGRGNFPPRFSGLQFPNYSSELNVNALELDDSALYLCASSTLDEGMKAYEQYFGPGTRLTVT.

The V and J genes are TRBV5-1 and TRBJ1-2; perhaps TRBD1 as D (5 bases). The CDR3 runs 12 residues. The ends were cut back, 4 bases at V and 2 bases at J, with 6 bases in the middle. The germline V gene encodes CDR1 SGHRS and CDR2 YFSETQ. The CDR3 DNA reads TGCGCCAGCAGCAGGGGAAACTATGGCTACACCTTC. Translation: CASSRGNYGYTF.

On this clone: At one end the junction does not follow the germline gene, possibly because of a read error. The V call is TRBV28, the J call TRBJ1-1; TRBD1 agrees at 7 bases. Germline assignment: CDR1 MDHEN and CDR2 SYDVKM. The CDR3 is 11 amino acids. CDR3 sequence (DNA): TGTGCCAGCAGTTTAGCAGGGGGTCGGATCTTT. Its translation is CASSLAGGRIF. The entire variable domain, with the rest obtained from reference TRBV28 and TRBJ1-1, is as follows: DVKVTQSSRYLVKRTGEKVFLECVQDMDHENMFWYRQDPGLGLRLIYFSYDVKMKEKGDIPEGYSVSREKKERFSLILESASTNQTSMYLCASSLAGGRIFGQGTRLTVV.

The CDR3 region is CASSHIWNRGPPGNTEAFF. CDR3 coding DNA: TGCGCCAGCAGCCACATCTGGAACAGGGGGCCCCCGGGAAACACTGAAGCTTTCTTT. The chain links TRBV4-1 to TRBJ1-1; TRBD1 matches at 9 bases. After removal of 3 bases from V and 2 bases from J, the junction contained 16 bases not matched to a gene. CDR3 length: 19 amino acids. Per germline, CDR1 MGHRA and CDR2 YSYEKL.

This chain joins TRBV6-1 and TRBJ1-5, with D tentatively TRBD1 (5 bases). V gave up 0 bases and J gave up 6 bases, with 15 bases separating them. In germline, CDR1 is MNHNS, CDR2 SASEGT. This CDR3 has 16 amino acids. The CDR3 here is CASSEANNRLRQPQHF. The CDR3 DNA reads TGTGCCAGCAGTGAAGCAAATAACAGGTTGCGTCAGCCCCAGCATTTT.

The gene calls are TRBV6-5 and TRBJ2-7, with D perhaps TRBD1 or TRBD2 (5 bases each). The CDR3 runs to 13 residues. V was pared by 7 bases and J by 2 bases, with 12 bases between. Per the germline V gene, CDR1 is MNHEY and CDR2 is SVGAGI. The CDR3, as DNA: TGTGCCAGCAAACCATGGGGGACCTACGAGCAGTACTTC. Translation gives CASKPWGTYEQYF.

V usage is TRBV29-1 and J usage is TRBJ2-1; 8 bases fit TRBD2. This CDR3 region has 15 residues. Per the germline V gene, CDR1 is SQVTM and CDR2 is ANQGSEA. J gave up 6 bases and V 0 bases, and 7 bases lay outside the gene matches. The CDR3 DNA reads TGCAGCGTTGAAGATGCGGGAGGTAAGGTCAATGAGCAGTTCTTC. Translated, it gives CSVEDAGGKVNEQFF.

This rearrangement joins TRBV9 to TRBJ1-1; D uncertain. Looked up from germline, CDR1 is SGDLS and CDR2 is YYNGEE. This CDR3 region has 16 residues. V shed 0 bases and J shed 0 bases, with 12 bases lying between them. CDR3 bases: TGTGCCAGCAGCGTAGGTTTGGATTTGATGAACACTGAAGCTTTCTTT. This translates into CASSVGLDLMNTEAFF.

V is TRBV27 and J is TRBJ2-5; D might be TRBD2 (6 bases). TRBJ2-7 matches the DNA end more closely, so the J call is doubtful. CDR1 and CDR2 (germline): MNHEY, SMNVEV (reference sequence). This CDR3 has 13 amino acids. CDR3 sequence reads: CASSTAGPVEQYF. The CDR3 region has the DNA TGTGCCAGCAGTACGGCGGGACCGGTCGAGCAGTACTTC.

The chain recombines TRBV4-1 with TRBJ1-1, with no clear D. CDR3 length: 16 residues. V was shortened by 0 bases and J by 0 bases, with 11 bases between the two germline ends. The germline V gene encodes CDR1 MGHRA and CDR2 YSYEKL. The CDR3 DNA reads as TGCGCCAGCAGCCAAGACCGGGCCCTTATGAACACTGAAGCTTTCTTT. It codes for CASSQDRALMNTEAFF.

This clone was counted only a few times. The DNA for the CDR3 is TGTGCCAGCAGCTTGTGGAGGACAGGGGGCTACGAGCAGTACTTC. As protein: CASSLWRTGGYEQYF. The chain employs TRBV5-4 and TRBJ2-7, with 10 bases aligning to TRBD1. The CDR3 runs to 15 residues. CDR1 is SGHNT and CDR2 is YYREEE in the germline V gene (reference sequence). V dropped 1 base and J dropped 3; count of bases not matched to a gene: 4.

The chain combines TRBV28 with TRBJ2-1; a weak D match, TRBD2 (6 bases). This CDR3 contains 15 residues. CDR1 MDHEN and CDR2 SYDVKM come from the germline V gene. With 5 bases removed from V and 0 bases from J, the gap between germline ends came to 11 bases. The CDR3, as DNA: TGTGCCAGCAGTCTAGCGCCAAGCTCCTACAATGAGCAGTTCTTC. Translating gives CASSLAPSSYNEQFF.

This chain uses TRBV5-1 with TRBJ1-2, with TRBD1 matching over 8 bases. Germline loops: CDR1 SGHRS, CDR2 YFSETQ. This CDR3 has 15 amino acids. Trimming at V came to 0 bases and at J to 7 bases, leaving 8 bases not matched to a gene. This CDR3 is CASSLDPTGDGGYTF. Written as DNA, the CDR3 is TGCGCCAGCAGCTTGGACCCGACAGGGGATGGTGGCTACACCTTC.

Concerning this clone itself: Other DNA sequences in the same sample also yield this CDR3. CDR3 sequence: CASSPGLAGLIGNIQYF. In DNA, the CDR3 is TGTGCCAGCAGCCCAGGACTAGCGGGTCTGATTGGAAACATTCAGTACTTC. The chain has TRBV7-6 and TRBJ2-4, with 11 bases identical to TRBD2. Germline trimming cut 5 bases from V and 6 bases from J; bases unmatched to any gene: 12. This CDR3 region has 17 residues. Germline V gives CDR1 SGHVS, CDR2 FNYEAQ.

The CDR3 protein is CASSLAIGGGDTQYF. CDR3 DNA sequence: TGTGCCAGCAGCTTAGCGATAGGGGGGGGAGATACGCAGTATTTT. The genes are TRBV7-6 and TRBJ2-3, with a possible D match to TRBD2 (7 bases). Trimming left V 0 bases short and J 5 bases short, with 12 bases between. The CDR3 length is 15 residues. In germline, CDR1 is SGHVS, CDR2 FNYEAQ. Full variable domain (outside the CDR3, taken from reference TRBV7-6 and TRBJ2-3): GAGVSQSPRYKVTKRGQDVALRCDPISGHVSLYWYRQALGQGPEFLTYFNYEAQQDKSGLPNDRFSAERPEGSISTLTIQRTEQRDSAMYRCASSLAIGGGDTQYFGPGTRLTVL.

The gene calls are TRBV6-5 and TRBJ1-1, with TRBD1 as a possible D gene (5 bases). Germline CDR1 is MNHEY and CDR2 is SVGAGI. V shed 7 bases and J shed 1 base, with 13 bases lying between them. The length of the CDR3 is 14 residues. CDR3 in DNA: TGTGCCAGCAACTCCTGGGGGGGGAACACTGAAGCTTTCTTT. Its protein is CASNSWGGNTEAFF.

This chain links TRBV4-1 with TRBJ2-1; either TRBD1 or TRBD2 may supply D (6 bases each). The CDR3 is made up of 18 amino acids. V gave up 10 bases and J gave up 0 bases, with 25 bases separating them. Germline assignment: CDR1 MGHRA and CDR2 YSYEKL. CDR3 sequence reads: CATAPQPGGGVSYNEQFF. In DNA form, the CDR3 reads TGCGCCACCGCACCACAACCCGGAGGGGGAGTCTCCTACAATGAGCAGTTCTTC.

This chain joins TRBV5-1 and TRBJ2-2; possible D gene TRBD2, 5 bases. From germline, CDR1 is SGHRS and CDR2 YFSETQ. Trimming removed 4 bases from V and 6 bases from J, with 13 bases in between. This CDR3 spans 14 amino acids. For the CDR3, the DNA is TGCGCCAGCAGCATCTCGGGGTGGGCCGGGGAGCTGTTTTTT. Protein product: CASSISGWAGELFF.

The gene calls are TRBV28 and TRBJ1-2; TRBD1 aligns across 7 bases. Losses at the gene ends were 0 bases for V and 1 base for J; bases not matched to a gene: 2. This CDR3 has 15 residues. Germline CDR1 reads MDHEN; CDR2 reads SYDVKM. The CDR3 is CASSLWTGSNYGYTF. CDR3 bases: TGTGCCAGCAGTTTATGGACAGGGAGTAACTATGGCTACACCTTC.

This chain links TRBV6-1 with TRBJ2-5, with 7 nucleotides matching TRBD2. CDR3 length: 13 amino acids. V shed 4 bases and J 3 bases; nucleotides not matched to a gene: 2. Germline CDR1 is MNHNS and CDR2 is SASEGT. The CDR3 is CASSGLAEETQYF. CDR3 DNA sequence: TGTGCCAGCAGTGGACTAGCAGAAGAGACCCAGTACTTC.

The CDR3 reads CASSLPDRVGELFF. The CDR3, as DNA: TGTGCCAGCAGTTTACCGGACAGGGTCGGGGAGCTGTTTTTT. The chain joins TRBV27 to TRBJ2-2; 8 positions match TRBD1. This CDR3 is 14 amino acids long. The germline CDR1 and CDR2 sequences are MNHEY and SMNVEV (reference sequence). Germline trimming cut 2 bases from V and 7 bases from J; bases unmatched to any gene: 3.

This clone was recorded a few times. CDR3 in amino acids: CASSIRGANTEAFF. CDR3 sequence (DNA): TGTGCCAGTAGTATAAGGGGGGCAAACACTGAAGCTTTCTTT. The genes are TRBV19 and TRBJ1-1; D perhaps matches TRBD1 (6 bases). CDR1 and CDR2 from the germline V gene are LNHDA and SQIVND (reference sequence). The CDR3 spans 14 residues. V was pared by 2 bases and J by 2 bases, with 9 bases between.

The chain carries TRBV10-2 and TRBJ2-3; D gene ambiguous. This CDR3 contains 15 residues. The V gene lost 2 bases and the J gene lost 4 bases, with 13 bases spanning the gap. Germline V CDR1 and CDR2: WSHSY, SAAADI. CDR3 bases: TGCGCCAGCAGTGAGCAGCTAGTAGCCCCAGATACGCAGTATTTT. This encodes CASSEQLVAPDTQYF.